This T cell receptor (beta chain) was observed in a study of shared clonotypes between healthy human individuals. General study findings and limits: In contrast to clonotypes shared by all four donors, non-shared clonotypes had lower generation probabilities.

Authors' data handling: Without quality scores, immunoSEQ junctional reads could not be filtered like full-length reads. TCRdb keeps only in-frame clones here, not all; method: immunoSEQ multiplex PCR. That table supplies the V and J calls and clone size; D and trimming were determined from the DNA. The table includes fewer than 700,000 clones, around 95% detected once. In germline, CDR1 is SGHNT, CDR2 YENEEA. Deletions cut 8 bases from V and 9 bases from J, with 14 bases between. The CDR3 loop spans 12 amino acids. On this clone: The antigen remains undetermined.

In the naive CD8 group, cells lacked CD45RO and were positively selected for CCR7, so terminally differentiated effector memory CD45RA+ cells were left out. Donors included only healthy HIV-negative adults lacking recent acute infections or vaccinations. The sample taken for sequencing was naive CD8+ T cells sorted from blood. This receptor was taken from a woman younger than 45 in good health. This rearrangement joins TRBV11-3 to TRBJ2-4; D unclear. The CDR3 DNA reads as TGTGCCAGCGATATCACCGGTGGCATTCAGTACTTC. The encoded protein is CASDITGGIQYF.